This passage covers 32 T cell receptor beta chains from one sample sequenced in a study of blood T cell repertoires in COVID-19. TCRdb's copy holds only in-frame clones and misses some; the assay was immunoSEQ multiplex PCR. The table records about 120,000 clones, around 89% of them present only once. The sequencing sample was made of peripheral blood. These receptors were obtained from a human donor with acute or convalescent COVID-19. The donor label of this sample is uncertain.

The V gene is TRBV5-4, the J gene TRBJ1-4; 7 bases agree with TRBD1. The CDR3 covers 13 residues. V lost 1 base and J lost 8; bases outside the gene matches: 2. The germline CDR1 and CDR2 sequences are SGHNT and YYREEE (reference sequence). The CDR3 sequence is CASSLTGEEKLFF. CDR3 in DNA: TGTGCCAGCAGCTTGACAGGGGAAGAAAAACTGTTTTTT.

This clone was counted between two and nine times. J is TRBJ2-1 and V is TRBV7-3; D perhaps matches TRBD2 (7 bases). There are 16 residues in the CDR3. The germline gives CDR1 SGHTA, CDR2 FQGTGA. Between the trimmed V and J ends, which lost 7 bases and 6 bases, there was a span of 22 bases. The CDR3 DNA reads TGTGCCAGCATGCTTCCCGGGCGGGGGCGGCTCAATGAGCAGTTCTTC. Its protein is CASMLPGRGRLNEQFF.

This sequence joins TRBV3-1 (or the pseudogene TRBV3-2) and TRBJ2-1; no definite D call. Germline CDR1 and CDR2: LGHDT and YNNKEL (reference sequence). The CDR3 consists of 15 residues. The V end was cut by 3 bases, the J end by 1 base, with 10 bases between. The CDR3: CASSQLRTSYNEQFF. As DNA, the CDR3 is TGTGCCAGCAGCCAGCTAAGAACGTCCTACAATGAGCAGTTCTTC.

The chain has TRBV15 and TRBJ2-1; 7 bases are a match to TRBD1. The J segment lost 3 bases and the V segment lost 8 bases, leaving 7 bases of the junction unmatched. Germline CDR1 is LNHNV and CDR2 is YYDKDF (reference sequence). CDR3 length: 14 residues. In DNA, the CDR3 is TGTGCCACCCGCCTCGGGACAGACTACAATGAGCAGTTCTTC. This codes for CATRLGTDYNEQFF.

The CDR3 nucleotides are TGTGCCAGCAGTTTATGGGGGGGACAGGGAACGAGACAGCCCCAGCATTTT. Its translation: CASSLWGGQGTRQPQHF. This rearrangement joins TRBV28 to TRBJ1-5; 9 bases are a match to TRBD1. This CDR3 contains 17 residues. V was pared by 0 bases and J by 7 bases, with 10 bases of the junction left unmatched. Germline values: CDR1 MDHEN, CDR2 SYDVKM. The full variable domain, rest sourced from reference TRBV28 and TRBJ1-5, is DVKVTQSSRYLVKRTGEKVFLECVQDMDHENMFWYRQDPGLGLRLIYFSYDVKMKEKGDIPEGYSVSREKKERFSLILESASTNQTSMYLCASSLWGGQGTRQPQHFGDGTRLSIL.

This chain connects TRBV18 to TRBJ1-6; D may be TRBD1 (5 bases). This CDR3 is built from 15 residues. V lost 2 bases and J lost 8, with 13 bases in between. Germline-derived CDR1 and CDR2 are KGHSH and LQKENI. CDR3 sequence (DNA): TGTGCCAGCTCACCATGGGGGGGAGAAGATTCACCCCTCCACTTT. This encodes CASSPWGGEDSPLHF.

The chain couples TRBV27 to TRBJ2-1; TRBD1 matches 9 bases. Germline CDR1 MNHEY, CDR2 SMNVEV (reference sequence). The CDR3 has 14 amino acids. J gave up 9 bases and V 2 bases, and 5 bases lay outside the gene matches. The CDR3 bases are TGTGCCAGCAGTTTAAATTCGGGACAGGGTGAGCAGTTCTTC. Its translation is CASSLNSGQGEQFF.

This clone was observed once. This chain uses TRBV18 with TRBJ2-2; TRBD2 agrees at 15 bases. Germline lookup yields CDR1 KGHSH and CDR2 LQKENI. V lost 3 bases to trimming and J lost 0 bases; unmatched junction nucleotides: 5. There are 19 residues in the CDR3. In nucleotides, the CDR3 is TGTGCCAGCTCACCCCCGGGACTAGCGGGGGGCTCGAACACCGGGGAGCTGTTTTTT. Translating gives CASSPPGLAGGSNTGELFF. The variable domain in full, with the rest retrieved from reference TRBV18 and TRBJ2-2, is NAGVMQNPRHLVRRRGQEARLRCSPMKGHSHVYWYRQLPEEGLKFMVYLQKENIIDESGMPKERFSAEFPKEGPSILRIQQVVRGDSAAYFCASSPPGLAGGSNTGELFFGEGSRLTVL.

The chain is built from TRBV27 and TRBJ1-2, with 7 bases matching TRBD1. Germline V gives CDR1 MNHEY, CDR2 SMNVEV (reference sequence). This CDR3 contains 14 residues. V shed 5 bases, J shed 8 bases, and the junction held 11 bases outside the gene matches. The CDR3 DNA is TGTGCCAGCAGTCCCAGGACAGGCCGAAGCGGCTACACCTTC. Amino acids: CASSPRTGRSGYTF.

This clone was seen only a few times. This chain uses TRBV6-1 with TRBJ2-1; D remains ambiguous. There are 13 residues in the CDR3. V was trimmed by 2 bases and J by 5 bases, leaving 7 bases between them. Germline V gene data show CDR1 as MNHNS and CDR2 as SASEGT. For the CDR3, the DNA is TGTGCCAGCAGTGAACTTGGAGACAATGAGCAGTTCTTC. Translating gives CASSELGDNEQFF.

This clone was recorded once. The J gene is TRBJ2-7, the V gene TRBV7-9; 7 bases are shared with TRBD2. Germline V gene data show CDR1 as SEHNR and CDR2 as FQNEAQ (reference sequence). With V trimmed by 6 bases and J by 0 bases, 8 bases remained unmatched. This CDR3 is built from 15 residues. The CDR3 spells CASRPASGSSYEQYF. CDR3 nucleotide sequence: TGTGCCAGCAGGCCCGCTAGCGGATCCTCCTACGAGCAGTACTTC. The entire variable domain, with the rest obtained from reference TRBV7-9 and TRBJ2-7, is as follows: DTGVSQNPRHKITKRGQNVTFRCDPISEHNRLYWYRQTLGQGPEFLTYFQNEAQLEKSRLLSDRFSAERPKGSFSTLEIQRTEQGDSAMYLCASRPASGSSYEQYFGPGTRLTVT.

V and J are TRBV28 and TRBJ2-7; TRBD1 is a possible D gene (5 bases). Looked up from germline, CDR1 is MDHEN and CDR2 is SYDVKM. The CDR3 contains 15 residues. Trimming stripped 6 bases from V and 2 bases from J, with 17 bases between. The CDR3 reads CASSPGGQGAYEQYF. CDR3 nucleotides: TGTGCCAGCAGCCCTGGTGGACAAGGGGCCTACGAGCAGTACTTC.

The chain has TRBV28 and TRBJ1-1; D is ambiguous. The CDR3 sequence is 13 residues long. Looked up from germline, CDR1 is MDHEN and CDR2 is SYDVKM. V gave up 7 bases and J gave up 7 bases, with 16 bases separating them. CDR3: CASNQPPGNEAFF. The CDR3 region has the DNA TGTGCCAGCAATCAACCCCCCGGGAATGAAGCTTTCTTT.

The chain uses TRBV7-9 and TRBJ2-5, with D perhaps TRBD1 (5 bases). This CDR3 region has 14 residues. Deletions cut 3 bases from V and 4 bases from J, with 12 bases between. Germline lookup yields CDR1 SEHNR and CDR2 FQNEAQ (reference sequence). CDR3 region: CASSFRAEPETQYF. In DNA, the CDR3 is TGTGCCAGCAGCTTCAGGGCAGAACCAGAGACCCAGTACTTC.

Details on this clone: The same CDR3 arises from other DNA sequences in this sample as well. The chain employs TRBV5-1 and TRBJ2-7, with TRBD1 identical over 9 bases. The V segment lost 0 bases and the J segment 3 bases; nucleotides outside the gene matches: 4. The CDR3 has 15 amino acids. The germline V gene has CDR1 SGHRS and CDR2 YFSETQ. In DNA, the CDR3 is TGCGCCAGCAGCTTGGCCGGGACAGGGAGCTACGAGCAGTACTTC. Its protein product is CASSLAGTGSYEQYF.

The chain has TRBV10-3 and TRBJ1-2; TRBD1 matches at 8 bases. CDR3 length: 14 residues. Trimming removed 6 bases from V and 5 bases from J; junction bases left unmatched: 8. The germline gives CDR1 ENHRY, CDR2 SYGVKD. CDR3 in DNA: TGTGCCATCAGCGGACAGGGTAGGGGGTATGGCTACACCTTC. This gives the protein CAISGQGRGYGYTF.

The chain joins TRBV3-1 (or the pseudogene TRBV3-2) to TRBJ1-1; D may be TRBD1 (6 bases). Germline assignment: CDR1 LGHDT and CDR2 YNNKEL (reference sequence). Trimming pared 4 bases from V and 0 bases from J, leaving 12 bases between. The CDR3 loop spans 15 amino acids. Written as DNA, the CDR3 is TGTGCCAGCAGCCGCCGGGACACCTTGAACACTGAAGCTTTCTTT. This translates into CASSRRDTLNTEAFF.

The chain combines TRBV10-1 with TRBJ2-2; maybe TRBD1 (6 bases). The CDR3 covers 15 residues. V lost 0 bases and J 2 bases, leaving 7 bases between the germline ends. Per the germline V gene, CDR1 is WNHNN and CDR2 is SYGVQD (reference sequence). The CDR3 nucleotides read TGCGCCAGCAGTGAGTCGACAGGTAACACCGGGGAGCTGTTTTTT. This encodes CASSESTGNTGELFF.

The rearrangement uses TRBV7-4 and TRBJ2-3; 7 bases are a match to TRBD2. With 5 bases clipped from V and 2 bases from J, the junction kept 13 bases outside the gene matches. CDR1 SGHVT and CDR2 SQSDAQ come from the germline V gene. This CDR3 is built from 17 residues. DNA for the CDR3: TGTGCCAGCAGCCCGTGGGGACTACCCAGTACCACAGATACGCAGTATTTT. It encodes CASSPWGLPSTTDTQYF.

The gene calls are TRBV19 and TRBJ1-2; tentatively, D is TRBD1 (6 bases). V shed 4 bases and J shed 9 bases, with 18 bases lying between them. The V gene's germline CDR1 is LNHDA and CDR2 SQIVND (reference sequence). There are 14 residues in the CDR3. The CDR3 nucleotides read TGTGCCAGTAGTAGACAGGTTACTTCCGGGAGCTACACCTTC. The encoded protein is CASSRQVTSGSYTF. Full variable domain (outside the CDR3, taken from reference TRBV19 and TRBJ1-2): DGGITQSPKYLFRKEGQNVTLSCEQNLNHDAMYWYRQDPGQGLRLIYYSQIVNDFQKGDIAEGYSVSREKKESFPLTVTSAQKNPTAFYLCASSRQVTSGSYTFGSGTRLTVV.

V is TRBV7-9 and J is TRBJ1-1; D is ambiguous. The germline gives CDR1 SEHNR, CDR2 FQNEAQ (reference sequence). V gave up 5 bases and J gave up 9 bases, with 16 bases separating them. The CDR3 length is 13 residues. The CDR3 DNA follows: TGTGCCAGCAGCAGGGAGATGGGTAGCCAAGCTTTCTTT. Its translation is CASSREMGSQAFF.

The chain combines TRBV6-5 with TRBJ1-5, with D perhaps matching TRBD1 (6 bases). The CDR3 covers 13 residues. Germline V gives CDR1 MNHEY, CDR2 SVGAGI. V was trimmed by 6 bases and J by 3 bases, leaving 9 bases between them. The CDR3 sequence: CASRHRVNQPQHF. In nucleotides, the CDR3 is TGTGCCAGCAGGCACAGGGTCAATCAGCCCCAGCATTTT.

The chain recombines TRBV28 with TRBJ1-4; D unclear. The CDR3 spans 12 residues. Trimming cost V 4 bases and J 7 bases, with 7 bases left between them. Germline V gives CDR1 MDHEN, CDR2 SYDVKM. CDR3 region: CASSSDFEKLFF. CDR3 DNA: TGTGCCAGCAGTTCTGACTTTGAAAAACTGTTTTTT.

Here the CDR3 reads CASSHSGNTIYF. The CDR3 DNA is TGTGCCAGCAGCCACAGTGGAAACACCATATATTTT. The chain uses TRBV14 and TRBJ1-3; D not certain. This CDR3 is 12 amino acids long. Trimming took off 3 bases at V and 3 bases at J, with 3 bases between the two ends. From germline, CDR1 is SGHDN and CDR2 FVKESK.

The chain links TRBV28 to TRBJ1-6; no definite D call. V dropped 8 bases and J dropped 10 bases, with 21 bases sitting between them. The germline CDR1 and CDR2 sequences are MDHEN and SYDVKM. The CDR3 is made up of 15 amino acids. The CDR3 is CASANQRRTGSPLHF. The CDR3, as DNA: TGTGCCAGCGCAAATCAGCGGAGGACGGGATCACCCCTCCACTTT.

The chain recombines TRBV7-8 with TRBJ2-1, with 7 positions matching TRBD2. The germline V gene has CDR1 SGHVS and CDR2 FQNEAQ. Trimming cost V 5 bases and J 0 bases; bases outside gene matches: 13. The CDR3 length is 18 residues. The DNA for the CDR3 is TGTGCCAGCAGCCCCCGTCTACTAGCGACAAGCTCCTACAATGAGCAGTTCTTC. Translating gives CASSPRLLATSSYNEQFF.

The chain joins TRBV29-1 to TRBJ1-2; 9 bases line up with TRBD1. Germline V gene lookup returns CDR1 SQVTM and CDR2 ANQGSEA. The CDR3 extends over 13 amino acids. V lost 6 bases to trimming and J lost 6 bases; unmatched junction nucleotides: 8. This CDR3 reads CSVDRDRDDGYTF. The DNA for the CDR3 is TGCAGCGTCGACCGGGACAGGGACGATGGCTACACCTTC. Full variable domain (missing parts from reference TRBV29-1 and TRBJ1-2): SAVISQKPSRDICQRGTSLTIQCQVDSQVTMMFWYRQQPGQSLTLIATANQGSEATYESGFVIDKFPISRPNLTFSTLTVSNMSPEDSSIYLCSVDRDRDDGYTFGSGTRLTVV.

V usage is TRBV28 and J usage is TRBJ1-2; D gene unclear. Trimming shortened V by 2 bases and J by 4 bases, and 11 bases separated the two germline ends. CDR1 MDHEN and CDR2 SYDVKM come from the germline V gene. CDR3 length equals 14 residues. In nucleotides, the CDR3 is TGTGCCAGCAGTTTAAAGCCCTCTCCCTATGGCTACACCTTC. It translates to CASSLKPSPYGYTF.

V usage is TRBV4-1 and J usage is TRBJ1-2; D is undetermined. This CDR3 spans 13 amino acids. V was trimmed by 1 base and J by 8 bases, leaving 11 bases between them. From germline, CDR1 is MGHRA and CDR2 YSYEKL. The CDR3 loop is CASSQARDLGYTF. CDR3 nucleotides: TGCGCCAGCAGCCAAGCCCGGGATTTGGGCTACACCTTC.

This clone has just a few counts. J is TRBJ1-6 and V is TRBV6-5; D unresolved. CDR1 and CDR2 (germline): MNHEY, SVGAGI. This CDR3 spans 14 amino acids. V shed 5 bases and J shed 3 bases, with 8 bases lying between them. CDR3 sequence (DNA): TGTGCCAGCAGTCCTAGTTTCTATAATTCACCCCTCCACTTT. The encoded protein is CASSPSFYNSPLHF.

Of note for this clone: Distinct nucleotide sequences in the sample also encode this CDR3. The rearrangement links TRBV5-1 to TRBJ1-1; D is possibly TRBD1 (5 bases). CDR1 SGHRS and CDR2 YFSETQ come from the germline V gene. V was cut by 1 base and J by 4 bases, with 8 bases left in between. There are 13 residues in the CDR3. CDR3 coding DNA: TGCGCCAGCAGCTTGAGCGGGGGCACTGAAGCTTTCTTT. Residues: CASSLSGGTEAFF.

The chain uses TRBV7-2 and TRBJ2-7; 7 nucleotides agree with TRBD1. Trimming took 7 bases from V and 1 from J; bases not matched to a gene: 7. The CDR3 length is 14 residues. The germline CDR1 and CDR2 sequences are SGHTA and FQGNSA. The CDR3 nucleotides are TGTGCCAGCAACCCCGACAGGGCATCCTACGAGCAGTACTTC. This gives the protein CASNPDRASYEQYF. Based on the CDR3 plus reference TRBV7-2 and TRBJ2-7, the full variable domain is GAGVSQSPSNKVTEKGKDVELRCDPISGHTALYWYRQSLGQGLEFLIYFQGNSAPDKSGLPSDRFSAERTGGSVSTLTIQRTQQEDSAVYLCASNPDRASYEQYFGPGTRLTVT.